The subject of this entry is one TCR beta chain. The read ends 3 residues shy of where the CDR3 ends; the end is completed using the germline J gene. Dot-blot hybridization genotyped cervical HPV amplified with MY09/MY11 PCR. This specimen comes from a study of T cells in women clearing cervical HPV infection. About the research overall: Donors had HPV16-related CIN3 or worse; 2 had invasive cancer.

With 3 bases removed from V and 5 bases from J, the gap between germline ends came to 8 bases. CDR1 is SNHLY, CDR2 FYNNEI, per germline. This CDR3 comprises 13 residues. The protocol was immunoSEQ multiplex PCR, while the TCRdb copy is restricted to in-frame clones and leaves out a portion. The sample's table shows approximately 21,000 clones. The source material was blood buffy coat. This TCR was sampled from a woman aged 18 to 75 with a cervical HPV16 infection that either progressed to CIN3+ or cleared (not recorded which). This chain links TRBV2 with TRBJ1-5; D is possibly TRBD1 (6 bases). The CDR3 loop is CASSDRGYQPQHF. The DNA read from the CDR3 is TGTGCCAGCAGTGACAGGGGTTATCAGCCC.